The next 30 T cell receptor beta chains were all read from a single sample in a study of blood T cell repertoires in COVID-19 (TCRdb year 2020). Libraries were constructed by the immunoSEQ multiplex PCR assay. What TCRdb holds here is the immuneACCESS table cut down to in-frame rearrangements. Part of the clones is not present; checked against another copy, under half of the missing clones reflect an unresolved V gene, and the others are unexplained. This sample is represented by about 39,000 clones; 80% to 90% of them were singletons. More than 4.5% of the sample is held by the ten biggest clonotypes. The specimen sequenced was peripheral blood. The receptors come from a man aged 35 to 55 with active COVID-19.

The gene calls are TRBV11-3 and TRBJ1-1; D may be TRBD1 (5 bases). Trimming removed 3 bases at V and 8 bases at J, with 16 bases between. CDR3 length equals 14 residues. The germline CDR1 and CDR2 sequences are SGHNT and YENEEA. Written as DNA, the CDR3 is TGTGCCAGCAGCTTCGACAGCCCCTGGACGGAAGCTTTCTTT. This translates into CASSFDSPWTEAFF.

The genes are TRBV9 and TRBJ1-2; tentatively, D is TRBD1 (5 bases). Germline V CDR1 and CDR2: SGDLS, YYNGEE. Trimming took off 5 bases at V and 4 bases at J, with 18 bases between the two ends. This CDR3 has 15 amino acids. Written as DNA, the CDR3 is TGTGCCAGCAGTTCAATAGGAGGGACGGGCTATGGCTACACCTTC. Translation gives CASSSIGGTGYGYTF.

The chain carries TRBV6-2 or TRBV6-3 and TRBJ2-3, with TRBD2 matching 12 bases. The CDR3 contains 16 residues. V gave up 6 bases and J gave up 7 bases; unmatched junction bases: 11. The V gene's germline CDR1 is MNHEY and CDR2 SVGEGT. CDR3 region: CASSWTSGNHPNTQYF. The CDR3 bases are TGTGCCAGCAGCTGGACTAGCGGGAACCACCCTAATACGCAGTATTTT.

The chain employs TRBV19 and TRBJ2-2, with 9 bases lining up with TRBD2. This CDR3 spans 13 amino acids. Germline lookup yields CDR1 LNHDA and CDR2 SQIVND (reference sequence). J was trimmed by 2 bases and V by 8 bases; bases with no gene match: 0. The CDR3 region has the DNA TGTGCCAGTGGGACTAGCAACACCGGGGAGCTGTTTTTT. Protein: CASGTSNTGELFF. Full variable domain (outside the CDR3, taken from reference TRBV19 and TRBJ2-2): DGGITQSPKYLFRKEGQNVTLSCEQNLNHDAMYWYRQDPGQGLRLIYYSQIVNDFQKGDIAEGYSVSREKKESFPLTVTSAQKNPTAFYLCASGTSNTGELFFGEGSRLTVL.

The V gene is TRBV2, the J gene TRBJ2-6; perhaps TRBD1 as D (6 bases). The CDR3 runs to 17 residues. Germline CDR1 reads SNHLY; CDR2 reads FYNNEI. V lost 6 bases to trimming and J lost 4 bases, with 19 bases between them. CDR3 region: CASSALNGQIGANVLTF. The CDR3 nucleotides read TGTGCCAGCAGCGCCCTCAACGGACAGATCGGGGCCAACGTCCTGACTTTC.

This sequence joins TRBV6-5 and TRBJ2-5; D possibly corresponds to TRBD2 (6 bases). The CDR3 consists of 13 residues. V was pared by 8 bases and J by 4 bases, with 14 bases between. Germline values: CDR1 MNHEY, CDR2 SVGAGI. The DNA for the CDR3 is TGTGCCAGCGGAGGCTCGGGGGTAGAGACCCAGTACTTC. Translation: CASGGSGVETQYF.

The chain joins TRBV4-2 to TRBJ2-3; D is unclear. V lost 3 bases to trimming and J lost 7 bases, with 14 bases between them. The V gene's germline CDR1 is LGHNA and CDR2 YNFKEQ. CDR3 length: 14 residues. The CDR3 coding sequence is TGTGCCAGCAGCCAGGAGCAGCGAGGTAATACGCAGTATTTT. Protein product: CASSQEQRGNTQYF.

The chain couples TRBV27 to TRBJ1-1; maybe TRBD1 (6 bases). Between the trimmed V and J ends, which lost 6 bases and 7 bases, there was a span of 18 bases. Germline loops: CDR1 MNHEY, CDR2 SMNVEV (reference sequence). This CDR3 region has 14 residues. CDR3 sequence reads: CASRLGQDYYEAFF. The CDR3 DNA sequence: TGTGCCAGCAGACTGGGACAAGACTACTATGAAGCTTTCTTT.

CDR3 DNA: TGTGCCAGCAGCTTCTTACAGGGGCGGGAGCAGTACTTC. This gives the protein CASSFLQGREQYF. The rearrangement joins TRBV6-5 to TRBJ2-7; 7 bases line up with TRBD1. The V segment lost 6 bases and the J segment 7 bases; nucleotides outside the gene matches: 9. The V gene's germline CDR1 is MNHEY and CDR2 SVGAGI. The CDR3 is 13 amino acids.

The chain carries TRBV19 and TRBJ2-2; D gene unclear. Trimming pared 3 bases from V and 2 bases from J, leaving 19 bases between. The CDR3 sequence is 18 residues long. Germline assignment: CDR1 LNHDA and CDR2 SQIVND (reference sequence). The CDR3 spells CASSMQRHQHSNTGELFF. The DNA for the CDR3 is TGTGCCAGTAGTATGCAGAGGCACCAGCACTCAAACACCGGGGAGCTGTTTTTT.

The chain joins TRBV2 to TRBJ2-7; 9 positions match TRBD1. Trimming at V came to 3 bases and at J to 3 bases, leaving 3 bases not matched to a gene. Germline V gene data show CDR1 as SNHLY and CDR2 as FYNNEI. The CDR3 runs 14 residues. CDR3: CASSDRGQGYEQYF. CDR3 nucleotide sequence: TGTGCCAGCAGTGATAGGGGACAGGGCTACGAGCAGTACTTC.

The V and J genes are TRBV9 and TRBJ2-3, with D possibly TRBD2 on 6 matching bases. The germline V gene encodes CDR1 SGDLS and CDR2 YYNGEE. This CDR3 is built from 15 residues. Trimming removed 4 bases at V and 0 bases at J, with 12 bases between. For the CDR3, the DNA is TGTGCCAGCAGCCCCAGGACTATTAGCACAGATACGCAGTATTTT. It specifies CASSPRTISTDTQYF.

The V gene is TRBV21-1, the J gene TRBJ2-7; no check of the table's D call, TRBD2, against the DNA was made. TRBV21-1 is tagged as a pseudogene. This CDR3 is 18 amino acids long. The CDR3 nucleotides read TGTGCCAGCAGCAAACAGACTAGCGGGAGGGCCTTCTTCAGCGAGCAGTACTTC. Protein product: CASSKQTSGRAFFSEQYF.

The chain employs TRBV13 and TRBJ2-5; D might be TRBD1 (6 bases). V lost 5 bases and J lost 4, with 11 bases in between. The CDR3 sequence is 13 residues long. Germline-derived CDR1 and CDR2 are PRHDT and FYEKMQ (reference sequence). The CDR3 coding sequence is TGTGCCAGCAGCCCGCAGGGGCGAGAGACCCAGTACTTC. It yields the protein CASSPQGRETQYF.

V usage is TRBV4-2 and J usage is TRBJ2-2, with 8 bases lining up with TRBD2. This CDR3 is built from 20 residues. Trimming removed 0 bases from V and 0 bases from J; junction bases left unmatched: 12. Germline V lookup: CDR1 LGHNA, CDR2 YNFKEQ. As DNA, the CDR3 is TGTGCCAGCAGCCAAGATAAAAGGCGGGAGGCCCTTACGAACACCGGGGAGCTGTTTTTT. Protein sequence: CASSQDKRREALTNTGELFF.

The chain recombines TRBV5-4 with TRBJ2-5; D ambiguous. CDR1 SGHNT and CDR2 YYREEE come from the germline V gene (reference sequence). The CDR3 extends over 14 amino acids. Trimming stripped 4 bases from V and 0 bases from J, with 10 bases between. In DNA, the CDR3 is TGTGCCAGCAGCGATGCGAGGTACCAAGAGACCCAGTACTTC. As protein: CASSDARYQETQYF.

This chain uses TRBV27 with TRBJ2-1, with 8 bases identical to TRBD2. Germline V gene lookup returns CDR1 MNHEY and CDR2 SMNVEV (reference sequence). V was clipped by 2 bases and J by 2 bases; unmatched bases: 2. The CDR3 spans 15 residues. The CDR3 DNA reads as TGTGCCAGCAGTTTAAGCGGGGGTACCTACAATGAGCAGTTCTTC. Encoded protein: CASSLSGGTYNEQFF.

Written as DNA, the CDR3 is TGTGCCAGCAGCTTAAGGGCGGGGCCCACAGATACGCAGTATTTT. Amino acids: CASSLRAGPTDTQYF. The rearrangement uses TRBV7-3 and TRBJ2-3; D is possibly TRBD2 (6 bases). The CDR3 spans 15 residues. CDR1 SGHTA and CDR2 FQGTGA come from the germline V gene. Between the trimmed V and J ends, which lost 1 base and 2 bases, there was a span of 10 bases.

The chain joins TRBV5-1 to TRBJ2-3; the match to TRBD2 covers 11 bases. CDR3 length: 17 residues. Germline lookup yields CDR1 SGHRS and CDR2 YFSETQ. V dropped 4 bases and J dropped 4; count of bases not matched to a gene: 11. The CDR3, as DNA: TGCGCCAGCAGCCTACACCTGCAGACTAGCGGGGCAGATACGCAGTATTTT. This codes for CASSLHLQTSGADTQYF.

The genes are TRBV29-1 and TRBJ2-7; possible D gene TRBD2, 6 bases. Germline lookup yields CDR1 SQVTM and CDR2 ANQGSEA. The germline V and J ends were trimmed by 4 bases and 10 bases, with 17 bases remaining between them. This CDR3 comprises 12 residues. Written as DNA, the CDR3 is TGCAGCGTTGCGTTTACACGGGGGAAACAGTACTTC. It translates to CSVAFTRGKQYF.

This chain connects TRBV27 to TRBJ1-3; D is unclear. From germline, CDR1 is MNHEY and CDR2 SMNVEV (reference sequence). Deletions cut 0 bases from V and 4 bases from J, with 10 bases between. The CDR3 covers 15 residues. The CDR3 coding sequence is TGTGCCAGCAGTTTATCCGCCAGTTCGGGAAACACCATATATTTT. Translated: CASSLSASSGNTIYF.

CDR3 sequence (DNA): TGTGCCTGGAGGCGGGGGCCTAACACAGATACGCAGTATTTT. Its translation is CAWRRGPNTDTQYF. The chain is built from TRBV30 and TRBJ2-3, with a possible D match to TRBD2 (7 bases). Germline V gene data show CDR1 as GTSNPN and CDR2 as SVGIG (reference sequence). The length of the CDR3 is 14 residues. The V and J ends lost 3 bases and 2 bases respectively, with 12 bases between them.

The chain is built from TRBV28 and TRBJ2-7; 9 bases are shared with TRBD2. J was trimmed by 0 bases and V by 8 bases; bases with no gene match: 8. The germline V gene encodes CDR1 MDHEN and CDR2 SYDVKM. The CDR3 sequence is 15 residues long. The CDR3 spells CASFRREGSSYEQYF. CDR3 sequence (DNA): TGTGCCAGCTTTAGGCGGGAGGGAAGCTCCTACGAGCAGTACTTC.

This rearrangement joins TRBV30 to TRBJ2-1, with D perhaps matching TRBD2 (5 bases). The CDR3 contains 12 residues. V was pared by 0 bases and J by 11 bases, with 11 bases between. Germline V gene data show CDR1 as GTSNPN and CDR2 as SVGIG (reference sequence). CDR3 sequence reads: CAWSVKAEQQFF. Here the CDR3 DNA reads TGTGCCTGGAGTGTAAAAGCGGAGCAGCAGTTCTTC. Supplemented by reference TRBV30 and TRBJ2-1, the full variable domain reads SQTIHQWPATLVQPVGSPLSLECTVEGTSNPNLYWYRQAAGRGLQLLFYSVGIGQISSEVPQNLSASRPQDRQFILSSKKLLLSDSGFYLCAWSVKAEQQFFGPGTRLTVL.

The chain links TRBV27 to TRBJ1-5, with D maybe TRBD1 (6 bases). The germline V and J ends were trimmed by 5 bases and 5 bases, with 16 bases remaining between them. CDR1 and CDR2 (germline): MNHEY, SMNVEV (reference sequence). The CDR3 covers 15 residues. The CDR3 DNA sequence: TGTGCCAGCAGTACAGGAACAGGGAGTTATCAGCCCCAGCATTTT. Protein: CASSTGTGSYQPQHF.

The chain combines TRBV19 with TRBJ1-1, with 7 bases that match TRBD1. V shed 6 bases, J shed 5 bases, and the junction held 9 bases outside the gene matches. Per germline, CDR1 LNHDA and CDR2 SQIVND (reference sequence). This CDR3 has 14 residues. The CDR3 loop reads CASSQQGSLTEAFF. For the CDR3, the DNA is TGTGCCAGTAGCCAACAGGGGTCGCTTACTGAAGCTTTCTTT. Based on the CDR3 plus reference TRBV19 and TRBJ1-1, the full variable domain is DGGITQSPKYLFRKEGQNVTLSCEQNLNHDAMYWYRQDPGQGLRLIYYSQIVNDFQKGDIAEGYSVSREKKESFPLTVTSAQKNPTAFYLCASSQQGSLTEAFFGQGTRLTVV.

The CDR3, as DNA: TGCAGTGCTAGTATGGACAGGTGGTACGAGCAGTACTTC. It is translated as CSASMDRWYEQYF. The J gene is TRBJ2-7, the V gene TRBV20-1, with 7 bases that match TRBD1. Trimming took 3 bases from V and 4 from J; bases not matched to a gene: 6. The CDR3 is 13 residues long. CDR1 and CDR2 from the germline V gene are DFQATT and SNEGSKA (reference sequence).

This sequence joins TRBV10-2 and TRBJ2-2, with D possibly being TRBD1 (6 bases). The germline V and J ends were trimmed by 6 bases and 7 bases, with 15 bases remaining between them. Germline V lookup: CDR1 WSHSY, CDR2 SAAADI. This CDR3 has 14 amino acids. The CDR3 coding sequence is TGCGCCAGCAGCCGGAACAGGGCGAGCGGGGAGCTGTTTTTT. Translated, it gives CASSRNRASGELFF.

The chain carries TRBV10-2 and TRBJ2-1; D remains unclear. CDR1 is WSHSY, CDR2 SAAADI, per germline. The CDR3 has 15 amino acids. V dropped 7 bases and J dropped 0 bases, with 13 bases sitting between them. CDR3 sequence (DNA): TGCGCCAGCACCATATACTCGGGCTCCTACAATGAGCAGTTCTTC. Its translation: CASTIYSGSYNEQFF.

This chain joins TRBV7-2 and TRBJ2-7, with 10 bases aligning to TRBD2. Per germline, CDR1 SGHTA and CDR2 FQGNSA. J was trimmed by 5 bases and V by 5 bases; bases with no gene match: 12. This CDR3 is built from 16 residues. The CDR3 DNA reads as TGTGCCAGCAGCCTCCCAGCGGGAGGGCCAAGGAACGAGCAGTACTTC. Its translation is CASSLPAGGPRNEQYF.